A single sample gave rise to the 31 T cell receptor beta chains below, sequenced in a study of a mutant IDH1 vaccine in newly diagnosed glioma listed by TCRdb under 2021. The time point label of this sample denotes: week 23, last vaccination. Each vaccine dose was 300 ug of a 20-mer mutant IDH1 peptide in Montanide, given subcutaneously with topical imiquimod. Receptors were amplified or captured by the immunoSEQ multiplex PCR assay. Drawn from immuneACCESS, this table holds only the in-frame rearrangements with V and J called that TCRdb kept. Clones are partly lost; checked studies trace under half to an unresolved V gene and leave the rest unexplained. A total of some 60,000 clones appear in this sample, about 87% of them only once. The top ten clonotypes cover 1.4% of the sample. These TCRs' antigens remain unknown. This specimen was PBMCs, taken from a glioma patient whose treatment included an IDH1 peptide vaccine. The receptor set was obtained from a man aged 40-49 years with glioma.

In its sample, this clone was seen once. This rearrangement joins TRBV2 to TRBJ2-5; the D is unclear. CDR3 length: 11 residues. The V end lost 7 bases, the J end lost 5 bases, and 8 bases lay between the germline ends. CDR1 SNHLY and CDR2 FYNNEI come from the germline V gene. This chain's CDR3 is CASKGWETQYF. CDR3 DNA sequence: TGTGCCAGCAAGGGTTGGGAGACCCAGTACTTC. The full variable domain, with the rest looked up from reference TRBV2 and TRBJ2-5, is EPEVTQTPSHQVTQMGQEVILRCVPISNHLYFYWYRQILGQKVEFLVSFYNNEISEKSEIFDDQFSVERPDGSNFTLKIRSTKLEDSAMYFCASKGWETQYFGPGTRLLVL.

The chain uses TRBV7-9 and TRBJ2-1, with D perhaps TRBD2 (6 bases). V gave up 5 bases and J gave up 2 bases, with 10 bases separating them. The germline V gene has CDR1 SEHNR and CDR2 FQNEAQ (reference sequence). This CDR3 contains 14 residues. The CDR3 nucleotides read TGTGCCAGCAGCAGATCTAGCGCCTACAATGAGCAGTTCTTC. Translated: CASSRSSAYNEQFF. The complete variable domain, with remaining parts taken from reference TRBV7-9 and TRBJ2-1, reads DTGVSQNPRHKITKRGQNVTFRCDPISEHNRLYWYRQTLGQGPEFLTYFQNEAQLEKSRLLSDRFSAERPKGSFSTLEIQRTEQGDSAMYLCASSRSSAYNEQFFGPGTRLTVL.

This sequence joins TRBV4-3 and TRBJ1-2; D ambiguous. The germline V and J ends were trimmed by 4 bases and 4 bases, with 22 bases remaining between them. Germline V gene lookup returns CDR1 LGHNA and CDR2 YSLEER. The CDR3 loop spans 17 amino acids. The CDR3 region is CASSRRLEPELGYGYTF. CDR3 nucleotides: TGCGCCAGCAGCCGGCGGCTGGAACCTGAACTTGGCTATGGCTACACCTTC.

The count of this clone is one. The final CDR3 position lacks the conserved phenylalanine or tryptophan, pointing to a likely read error. No DNA is shown, since the ends of the CDR3 on it are uncertain; the CDR3 is the one TCRdb lists. V is TRBV2 and J is TRBJ1-1; the D call TRBD1 from the table was never checked on the DNA. Germline values: CDR1 SNHLY, CDR2 FYNNEI. The CDR3 length is 11 residues, termini included. The CDR3 loop is CASSPDRGIWI.

This chain joins TRBV27 and TRBJ2-7, with D perhaps being TRBD1 or TRBD2 (5 bases each). Trimming shortened V by 4 bases and J by 1 base, and 14 bases separated the two germline ends. The length of the CDR3 is 15 residues. Per the germline V gene, CDR1 is MNHEY and CDR2 is SMNVEV (reference sequence). The CDR3 DNA follows: TGTGCCAGCAGTTATGATTACGGGGCGTCCTACGAGCAGTACTTC. This sequence encodes CASSYDYGASYEQYF.

This clone has only a few counts. This chain links TRBV2 with TRBJ1-1; tentative D call: TRBD1 (6 bases). The CDR3 consists of 15 residues. V shed 4 bases and J shed 4 bases, with 16 bases lying between them. Germline loops: CDR1 SNHLY, CDR2 FYNNEI. The CDR3 region has the DNA TGTGCCAGCAGTGTTCCCAAACAGGGAGGCACTGAAGCTTTCTTT. This codes for CASSVPKQGGTEAFF.

This clone was seen a single time. The gene calls are TRBV29-1 and TRBJ2-5; tentatively, D is TRBD1 (6 bases). V lost 6 bases, J lost 5 bases, and 19 bases lay in between. In germline, CDR1 is SQVTM, CDR2 ANQGSEA. The CDR3 sequence is 14 residues long. CDR3 loop: CSVELFQGRETQYF. The CDR3 coding sequence is TGCAGCGTCGAACTATTCCAGGGGCGGGAGACCCAGTACTTC.

This clone has a handful of counts. The J gene is TRBJ1-1, the V gene TRBV7-9; D might be TRBD1 (6 bases). Per germline, CDR1 SEHNR and CDR2 FQNEAQ (reference sequence). V was clipped by 1 base and J by 3 bases, with 18 bases between them. This CDR3 comprises 17 residues. For the CDR3, the DNA is TGTGCCAGCAGCTTAGTAGGTAGGGGGTCGACGGACACTGAAGCTTTCTTT. It translates to CASSLVGRGSTDTEAFF.

The genes are TRBV11-2 and TRBJ1-5, with a weak D call TRBD1 (5 bases). V was trimmed by 4 bases and J by 7 bases, leaving 20 bases between them. Germline V gene data show CDR1 as SGHAT and CDR2 as FQNNGV. The CDR3 extends over 16 amino acids. The CDR3 spells CASSSGVSGRDQPQHF. Here the CDR3 DNA reads TGTGCCAGCAGCTCGGGGGTTTCGGGGAGGGACCAGCCCCAGCATTTT. The full variable domain, completed using reference TRBV11-2 and TRBJ1-5, is EAGVAQSPRYKIIEKRQSVAFWCNPISGHATLYWYQQILGQGPKLLIQFQNNGVVDDSQLPKDRFSAERLKGVDSTLKIQPAKLEDSAVYLCASSSGVSGRDQPQHFGDGTRLSIL.

The chain uses TRBV10-2 and TRBJ1-2; a possible D gene is TRBD1 (5 bases). This CDR3 has 13 amino acids. The V and J ends lost 8 bases and 1 base respectively, with 11 bases between them. Germline assignment: CDR1 WSHSY and CDR2 SAAADI. The CDR3 bases are TGCGCCAGCGCGACAGACATTAACTATGGCTACACCTTC. Translation: CASATDINYGYTF.

This sequence joins TRBV19 and TRBJ2-5, with unresolved D. V gave up 2 bases and J gave up 3 bases, with 7 bases separating them. This CDR3 has 13 residues. Germline V gene data show CDR1 as LNHDA and CDR2 as SQIVND (reference sequence). DNA of the CDR3: TGTGCCAGTAGTATATCCCGTGAAGAGACCCAGTACTTC. Protein sequence: CASSISREETQYF.

The chain carries TRBV11-2 and TRBJ2-3; 7 nucleotides line up with TRBD1. After removal of 3 bases from V and 2 bases from J, the junction contained 8 bases not matched to a gene. CDR1 is SGHAT and CDR2 is FQNNGV in the germline V gene. There are 16 residues in the CDR3. The DNA of the CDR3 is TGTGCCAGCAGCTTTAATACAGGGGTCCCCACAGATACGCAGTATTTT. This codes for CASSFNTGVPTDTQYF.

This chain connects TRBV7-2 to TRBJ2-1, with D possibly matching TRBD2 (7 bases). V shed 5 bases and J shed 10 bases, with 15 bases lying between them. This CDR3 has 13 residues. The V gene's germline CDR1 is SGHTA and CDR2 FQGNSA. CDR3 bases: TGTGCCAGCAGCCCGGGGGGCGGCAGCGAGCAGTTCTTC. It translates to CASSPGGGSEQFF.

The chain has TRBV6-6 and TRBJ2-1; possibly TRBD1 for D (6 bases). Per the germline V gene, CDR1 is MNHNY and CDR2 is SVGAGI (reference sequence). The V gene lost 8 bases and the J gene lost 7 bases, with 15 bases spanning the gap. The CDR3 totals 13 residues. The CDR3 spells CASLGQGRNEQFF. CDR3 nucleotides: TGTGCCAGCTTGGGGCAGGGGCGAAATGAGCAGTTCTTC.

The chain recombines TRBV5-1 with TRBJ2-5, with D perhaps TRBD2 (5 bases). This CDR3 contains 15 residues. The V gene's germline CDR1 is SGHRS and CDR2 YFSETQ. Deletions cut 5 bases from V and 2 bases from J, with 16 bases between. Here the CDR3 DNA reads TGCGCCAGCAGTCCCTCTACCGGGATACAAGAGACCCAGTACTTC. It yields the protein CASSPSTGIQETQYF.

The V call is TRBV5-4, the J call TRBJ2-7; D not resolved. Trimming took 5 bases from V and 2 from J, leaving 11 bases between them. Germline V CDR1 and CDR2: SGHNT, YYREEE (reference sequence). This CDR3 has 13 residues. CDR3 protein: CASSEQNTYEQYF. In DNA, the CDR3 is TGTGCCAGCAGTGAACAGAATACCTACGAGCAGTACTTC.

The chain joins TRBV7-9 to TRBJ1-4; D unclear. The V gene lost 5 bases and the J gene lost 3 bases, with 13 bases spanning the gap. Germline CDR1 is SEHNR and CDR2 is FQNEAQ (reference sequence). This CDR3 comprises 15 residues. The CDR3 region has the DNA TGTGCCAGCAGCCCGCATGCGGACGCTAATGAAAAACTGTTTTTT. Amino acid sequence: CASSPHADANEKLFF.

V gene TRBV6-5 combines with J gene TRBJ1-5; 10 bases map to TRBD1. Germline CDR1 MNHEY, CDR2 SVGAGI. V shed 5 bases and J 5 bases; nucleotides not matched to a gene: 6. This CDR3 comprises 15 residues. As DNA, the CDR3 is TGTGCCAGCAGTATCGGGACAGGGGTAGATCAGCCCCAGCATTTT. Translating gives CASSIGTGVDQPQHF.

This chain joins TRBV6-6 and TRBJ2-7; no reliable D call. The V end was cut by 7 bases, the J end by 0 bases, with 10 bases between. The CDR3 runs 13 residues. Germline V CDR1 and CDR2: MNHNY, SVGAGI (reference sequence). The CDR3 DNA is TGTGCCAGCACTTCCAGGAGCTCCTACGAGCAGTACTTC. It codes for CASTSRSSYEQYF.

The rearrangement uses TRBV6-5 and TRBJ2-5, with D unresolved. The CDR3 is 15 amino acids. V was clipped by 2 bases and J by 7 bases, with 17 bases between them. Looked up from germline, CDR1 is MNHEY and CDR2 is SVGAGI. CDR3 protein: CASSYALGSMGTQYF. In DNA, the CDR3 is TGTGCCAGCAGTTACGCTTTAGGGTCAATGGGGACCCAGTACTTC.

V and J are TRBV5-1 and TRBJ2-1; TRBD2 agrees at 15 bases. The CDR3 spans 16 residues. Germline V CDR1 and CDR2: SGHRS, YFSETQ. V lost 2 bases, J lost 7 bases, and 4 bases stayed unmatched. The CDR3 spells CASSLPGLAGGNEQFF. The CDR3 nucleotides are TGCGCCAGCAGCTTACCCGGACTAGCGGGAGGGAATGAGCAGTTCTTC.

The chain combines TRBV5-1 with TRBJ1-5; D call uncertain. The V and J ends lost 4 bases and 7 bases respectively, with 15 bases between them. The CDR3 is 14 residues long. Germline CDR1 and CDR2: SGHRS and YFSETQ. The CDR3 spells CASSTRSGGQPQHF. The CDR3 DNA reads as TGCGCCAGCAGCACCCGTTCAGGCGGCCAGCCCCAGCATTTT.

J is TRBJ1-1 and V is TRBV4-1, with D possibly being TRBD1 (6 bases). Trimming removed 3 bases from V and 0 bases from J, with 14 bases in between. The germline V gene has CDR1 MGHRA and CDR2 YSYEKL. The CDR3 totals 16 residues. The CDR3 is CASSHDGQWVNTEAFF. CDR3 DNA: TGCGCCAGCAGCCACGACGGACAGTGGGTGAACACTGAAGCTTTCTTT.

The chain couples TRBV7-2 to TRBJ2-7; 7 bases map to TRBD2. Germline values: CDR1 SGHTA, CDR2 FQGNSA. The CDR3 loop spans 16 amino acids. Trimming cost V 2 bases and J 0 bases; bases outside gene matches: 7. CDR3 region: CASSLLSGTASYEQYF. As DNA, the CDR3 is TGTGCCAGCAGCTTACTAAGCGGGACTGCCTCCTACGAGCAGTACTTC.

The rearrangement joins TRBV7-2 to TRBJ2-7; TRBD2 aligns across 8 bases. CDR3 length equals 15 residues. Germline values: CDR1 SGHTA, CDR2 FQGNSA. V lost 1 base to trimming and J lost 4 bases; unmatched junction nucleotides: 6. CDR3 loop: CASSLGSGSRYEQYF. CDR3 sequence (DNA): TGTGCCAGCAGCTTAGGAAGCGGGAGTAGGTACGAGCAGTACTTC.

This clone was picked up one time. This chain joins TRBV9 and TRBJ2-2; 8 positions agree with TRBD1. V shed 0 bases, J shed 3 bases, and the junction held 4 bases outside the gene matches. The CDR3 is made up of 16 amino acids. Germline loops: CDR1 SGDLS, CDR2 YYNGEE. CDR3 sequence reads: CASSVDVTGDTGELFF. The CDR3 DNA reads TGTGCCAGCAGCGTAGACGTGACAGGGGACACCGGGGAGCTGTTTTTT.

The chain carries TRBV6-1 and TRBJ1-2; D is undetermined. This CDR3 has 12 amino acids. Germline loops: CDR1 MNHNS, CDR2 SASEGT. Trimming removed 6 bases from V and 4 bases from J, with 9 bases in between. DNA of the CDR3: TGTGCCAGCAGGGGTCTCACCTATGGCTACACCTTC. Translating gives CASRGLTYGYTF.

The rearrangement uses TRBV18 and TRBJ1-1; 7 positions agree with TRBD1. V shed 1 base, J shed 5 bases, and the junction held 10 bases outside the gene matches. Germline CDR1 and CDR2: KGHSH and LQKENI. The CDR3 length is 16 residues. This chain's CDR3 is CASSPLQGGGDTEAFF. The CDR3 DNA sequence: TGTGCCAGCTCACCACTCCAGGGGGGAGGTGATACTGAAGCTTTCTTT.

The rearrangement uses TRBV7-2 and TRBJ2-2; D gene ambiguous. CDR1 SGHTA and CDR2 FQGNSA come from the germline V gene. This CDR3 is built from 12 residues. With 1 base removed from V and 6 bases from J, the gap between germline ends came to 3 bases. CDR3 protein: CASSLESGELFF. The CDR3 DNA reads TGTGCCAGCAGCTTAGAGTCCGGGGAGCTGTTTTTT.

This CDR3 reads CASSPHVGASGEQFF. The CDR3 coding sequence is TGTGCCAGCAGCCCTCACGTCGGGGCGAGTGGTGAGCAGTTCTTC. The rearrangement uses TRBV14 and TRBJ2-1; the D gene could be TRBD1 or TRBD2 (5 bases each). This CDR3 comprises 15 residues. Germline values: CDR1 SGHDN, CDR2 FVKESK. The V and J ends lost 4 bases and 9 bases respectively, with 19 bases between them.

This clone was observed once. The V and J genes are TRBV25-1 and TRBJ2-7; 7 bases map to TRBD2. Unmatched junction bases numbered 5, after V lost 3 bases and J lost 0 bases. The CDR3 sequence is 15 residues long. In germline, CDR1 is MGHDK, CDR2 SYGVNS. CDR3: CASSDSSGNSYEQYF. The CDR3 DNA reads TGTGCCAGCAGTGACTCTAGCGGTAACTCCTACGAGCAGTACTTC.